This T cell receptor (beta chain) appears in the sequencing data of a study of T cell clones after liver transplantation. Study-wide context: Draws occurred before transplant, before withdrawal, and after complete or failed withdrawal.

The data were produced by immunoSEQ multiplex PCR, yet TCRdb's version contains in-frame clones alone and is incomplete. The profile covers about 100,000 clones, with approximately 85% appearing a single time and about 1% taken by the ten largest. This sequence originates from a human donor who received a liver transplant. The source was CD4+ T cells from blood, collected before liver transplant.

The CDR3 coding sequence is TGTGCCAGCAGCCAACCGCCGGGACAGGGTAATGATGAGCAGTTCTTC. Its protein product is CASSQPPGQGNDEQFF. The chain uses TRBV14 and TRBJ2-1, with 9 bases lining up with TRBD1. Germline V gene sequence: CDR1 SGHDN, CDR2 FVKESK. V trimming: 2 bases; J trimming: 8 bases; junction bases outside the gene matches: 10. The CDR3 sequence is 16 residues long.